This paragraph covers one T cell receptor beta chain sequence. The clone's antigen remains unknown. Base-call qualities are not available, and no considerably larger clone is one nucleotide away. Libraries came from the immunoSEQ multiplex PCR assay. Drawn from immuneACCESS, this table holds only the in-frame rearrangements with V and J called that TCRdb kept. Clones are partly lost; checked studies trace under half to an unresolved V gene and leave the rest unexplained. This sample holds 95,000 to 130,000 clones; around 90% were observed only once. Over 2% of the sample is taken by the ten largest. Taken from the germline V gene (reference sequence), the CDR1 and CDR2 loops are MNHNY and SVGAGI. The germline V and J ends show losses of 2 bases and 2 bases respectively, and no gene match explains 1 base of the junction. Spanning cysteine to phenylalanine, the CDR3 consists of 14 amino acids. Here the CDR3 DNA is all that survives: 42 bases in frame from base 1.

This entry comes from a study of control samples from healthy donors and cancer patients (TCRdb year 2020). The receptor's source is a woman in her 70s in good health. The sequence joins TRBV6-6 to TRBJ1-1, with TRBD1 identical over 8 junction bases. The specimen was blood. The CDR3 region reads CASSYGQGNTEAFF. The nucleotide sequence is given as TGTGCCAGCAGTTACGGACAGGGTAACACTGAAGCTTTCTTT.